This T cell receptor (beta chain) was found in a study of blood T cell repertoires in COVID-19. Turning to the study itself: Material from acute and convalescent COVID-19 was sourced from the United States, Italy and Spain. Sources were T cells, B-cell-depleted T cells, or PBMCs; the material itself was cDNA or gDNA.

Methods used by the authors: Estimated nucleated cell counts came from reference gene primer amplification. Method: immunoSEQ multiplex PCR; TCRdb's copy keeps in-frame clones and lacks some. V and J calls and clone size are copied from that table; D and trimming were computed from the DNA. Here the sample spans some 140,000 clones, 91% being singletons. This TCR was sampled from a man between 50 and 59 years old with acute or convalescent COVID-19. Input material: peripheral blood.

CDR3 region: CASSFGAPYDTFYEQYV. In nucleotides, the CDR3 is TGTGCCAGCAGTTTTGGGGCCCCTTACGATACTTTCTACGAGCAGTACGTC. This chain joins TRBV27 and TRBJ2-7, with D perhaps matching TRBD1 (5 bases). V lost 3 bases to trimming and J lost 3 bases, with 21 bases between them. Germline CDR1 MNHEY, CDR2 SMNVEV (reference sequence). This CDR3 is built from 17 residues.